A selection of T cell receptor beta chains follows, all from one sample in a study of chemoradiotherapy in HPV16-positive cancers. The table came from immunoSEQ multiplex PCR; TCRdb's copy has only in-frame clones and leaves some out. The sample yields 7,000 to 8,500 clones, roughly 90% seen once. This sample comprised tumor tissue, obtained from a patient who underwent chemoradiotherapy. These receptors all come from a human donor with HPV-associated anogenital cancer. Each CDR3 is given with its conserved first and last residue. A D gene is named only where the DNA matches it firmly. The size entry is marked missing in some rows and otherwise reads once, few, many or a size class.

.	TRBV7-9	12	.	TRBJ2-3	TGTGCCAGCACCTCGGCCCGTGGTACGCAGTATTTT	CASTSARGTQYF
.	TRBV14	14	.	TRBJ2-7	TGTGCCAGCAGCCCCGTTAGGGAGTCGTACGAGCAGTACTTC	CASSPVRESYEQYF
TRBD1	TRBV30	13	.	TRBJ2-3	TGTGCCGGACAGGGGGCCGGCACAGATACGCAGTATTTT	CAGQGAGTDTQYF
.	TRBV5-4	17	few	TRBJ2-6	TGTGCCAGCACACCGTTTCCTAGGGGCTCTGGGGCCAACGTCCTGACTTTC	CASTPFPRGSGANVLTF
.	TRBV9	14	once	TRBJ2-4	TGTGCCAGCAGCGCGGGGATAGCCAAAAACATTCAGTACTTC	CASSAGIAKNIQYF
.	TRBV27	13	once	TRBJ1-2	TGTGCCAGCAGTTTAGGCAGGGCGGGAGGCTACACCTTC	CASSLGRAGGYTF
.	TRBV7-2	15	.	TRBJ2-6	TGTGCCAGCAAACGGGGGGCTTCTGGGGCCAACGTCCTGACTTTC	CASKRGASGANVLTF
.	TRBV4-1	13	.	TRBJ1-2	TGCGCCAGCAGTTACGACCCGGGATATGGCTACACCTTC	CASSYDPGYGYTF
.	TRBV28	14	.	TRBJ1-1	TGTGCCAGCAGGGCCTGGGGTGCCGGCACTGAAGCTTTCTTT	CASRAWGAGTEAFF
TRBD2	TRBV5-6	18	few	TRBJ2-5	TGTGCCAGCAGCCCCGGACTAGCGGGGGAACTGTACCAAGAGACCCAGTACTTC	CASSPGLAGELYQETQYF
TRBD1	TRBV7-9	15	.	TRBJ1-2	TGTGCCAGCAGCGCCAGGACAGGGGGCAACTATGGCTACACCTTC	CASSARTGGNYGYTF
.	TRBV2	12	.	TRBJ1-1	TGTGCCAGCAGTGTTAGTAACACTGAAGCTTTCTTT	CASSVSNTEAFF
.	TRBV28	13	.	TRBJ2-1	TGTGCCAGCCGACCTGGGGGGCTAAATGAGCAGTTCTTC	CASRPGGLNEQFF
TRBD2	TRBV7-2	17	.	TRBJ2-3	TGTGCCAGCAGCAGACAGACTAGCGGGGGGCTGAGAGATACGCAGTATTTT	CASSRQTSGGLRDTQYF
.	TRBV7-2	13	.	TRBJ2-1	TGTGCCAGCAGCTTAGGGGACTGGCGGGAGCAGTTCTTC	CASSLGDWREQFF
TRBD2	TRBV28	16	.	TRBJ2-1	TGTGCCAGCAGGGGACTAGCGGGGCGCTCCTACAATGAGCAGTTCTTC	CASRGLAGRSYNEQFF
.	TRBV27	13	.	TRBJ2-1	TGTGCCAGCAGTATCCTCCCAGGGGCTGAGGGGTTCTTC	CASSILPGAEGFF
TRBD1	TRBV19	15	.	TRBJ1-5	TGTGCCAGTAGTCAGGGTAGGACAGGTAATCAGCCCCAGCATTTT	CASSQGRTGNQPQHF
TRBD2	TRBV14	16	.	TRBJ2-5	TGTGCCAGCAGCTGGAGAGGACGGGGGGACCAAGAGACCCAGTACTTC	CASSWRGRGDQETQYF
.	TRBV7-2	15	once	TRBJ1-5	TGTGCCAGCAGCTTATCGGGGGGCCAAGGTCAGCCCCAGCATTTT	CASSLSGGQGQPQHF
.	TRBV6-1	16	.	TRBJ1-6	TGTGCCAGCAGTGAATCTGGCACGAAATGGGGTTCACCCCTCCACTTT	CASSESGTKWGSPLHF
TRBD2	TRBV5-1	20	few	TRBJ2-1	TGCGCCAGCAGCCTCCTGACTAGCGGGGGCCGTATAAGCTCCTACAATGAGCAGTTCTTC	CASSLLTSGGRISSYNEQFF
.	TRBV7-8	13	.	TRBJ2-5	TGTGCCAGCAGCGCGGACAGAGGGGAGACCCAGTACTTC	CASSADRGETQYF
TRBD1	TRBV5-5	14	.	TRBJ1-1	TGTGCCAGCAGTTGGGGACAGGGATCCACTGAAGCTTTCTTT	CASSWGQGSTEAFF
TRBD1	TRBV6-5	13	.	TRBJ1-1	TGTGCCAGCAGTTACGGACAGGGGGCTGAAGCTTTCTTT	CASSYGQGAEAFF
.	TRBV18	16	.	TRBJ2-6	TGTGCCAGCTCACCAGCACCCCCTTCTGGGGCCAACGTCCTGACTTTC	CASSPAPPSGANVLTF
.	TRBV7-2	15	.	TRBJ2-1	TGTGCCAGCAGCCAAAGGGGGGGGGCGGACAATGAGCAGTTCTTC	CASSQRGGADNEQFF
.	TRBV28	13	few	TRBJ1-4	TGTGCCAGCAGTTTATTGGGGTCAGAAAAACTGTTTTTT	CASSLLGSEKLFF
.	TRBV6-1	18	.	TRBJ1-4	TGTGCCAGCAGTGATGGGCCCGGACATCTGGGGCTAGGTGAAAAACTGTTTTTT	CASSDGPGHLGLGEKLFF
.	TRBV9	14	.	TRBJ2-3	TGTGCCAGCAGCGTAGGCGGGTATGGAGATACGCAGTATTTT	CASSVGGYGDTQYF
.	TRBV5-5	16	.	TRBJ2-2	TGTGCCAGCAGCCTGAACGTGGGCGGGGTTCCCGGGGAGCTGTTTTTT	CASSLNVGGVPGELFF
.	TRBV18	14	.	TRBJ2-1	TGTGCCAGCTCACCGTGGGAGAGCGACAATGAGCAGTTCTTC	CASSPWESDNEQFF
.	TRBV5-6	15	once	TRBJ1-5	TGTGCCAGCAGCTTGGCCGGGACGTGGAATCAGCCCCAGCATTTT	CASSLAGTWNQPQHF
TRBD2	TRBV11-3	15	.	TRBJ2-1	TGTGCCAGCAGCCTTAGCGGGAGGGGGGACAATGAGCAGTTCTTC	CASSLSGRGDNEQFF